The 5 T cell receptor beta chains presented below share a single source sample, sequenced in a study of blood T cell repertoires in COVID-19. TCRdb's copy holds only in-frame clones and misses some; the assay was immunoSEQ multiplex PCR. The table includes roughly 140,000 clones, approximately 80% detected once. The sample comprised PBMCs or T cells enriched from blood (not recorded which). The receptor set was obtained from a woman younger than 30 who had been exposed to COVID-19.

The genes are TRBV28 and TRBJ2-7; the D gene is possibly TRBD2 (6 bases). This CDR3 region has 15 residues. In germline, CDR1 is MDHEN, CDR2 SYDVKM. V was cut by 7 bases and J by 2 bases, with 18 bases left in between. CDR3 amino acids: CASTLGTYGPYEQYF. The CDR3 DNA is TGTGCCAGCACCTTGGGGACTTACGGACCCTACGAGCAGTACTTC.

The chain has TRBV18 and TRBJ2-5; 10 bases are shared with TRBD1. This CDR3 has 15 residues. CDR1 KGHSH and CDR2 LQKENI come from the germline V gene. The J segment lost 7 bases and the V segment lost 0 bases, leaving 5 bases of the junction unmatched. The CDR3 sequence is CASSPPDRGLGTQYF. DNA for the CDR3: TGTGCCAGCTCACCACCTGACAGGGGGCTAGGGACCCAGTACTTC.

This clone was recorded a few times. V and J are TRBV12-3 or TRBV12-4 and TRBJ1-2, with D perhaps matching TRBD1 (5 bases). The CDR3 sequence is 13 residues long. Deletions cut 2 bases from V and 10 bases from J, with 14 bases between. CDR3 DNA: TGTGCCAGCAGTTTAAGTGGCAGGGCGGACTACACCTTC. This sequence encodes CASSLSGRADYTF.

The V call is TRBV12-3 or TRBV12-4, the J call TRBJ2-5; 8 positions agree with TRBD2. Losses at the gene ends were 8 bases for V and 2 bases for J; bases not matched to a gene: 1. This CDR3 region has 12 residues. The CDR3 sequence is CASREGQETQYF. The CDR3 bases are TGTGCCAGCCGGGAGGGTCAAGAGACCCAGTACTTC.

J is TRBJ1-2 and V is TRBV5-4, with D possibly TRBD1 on 6 matching bases. In germline, CDR1 is SGHNT, CDR2 YYREEE (reference sequence). The CDR3 has 15 amino acids. V shed 0 bases and J shed 4 bases, with 13 bases lying between them. CDR3 nucleotides: TGTGCCAGCAGCTTGGGAGCTGGACAGAGCTATGGCTACACCTTC. Residues: CASSLGAGQSYGYTF.